This TCR beta chain is from a study of blood T cell repertoires in COVID-19. Overall study: The samples span acute and convalescent COVID-19 from the United States, Italy and Spain. The cDNA or gDNA used as material had been derived from T cells, B-cell-depleted T cells, or PBMCs.

The CDR3 is made up of 13 amino acids. Germline lookup yields CDR1 SGHRS and CDR2 YFSETQ. V shed 1 base and J 4 bases; nucleotides not matched to a gene: 1. TCRdb's copy holds only in-frame clones and misses some; the assay was immunoSEQ multiplex PCR. Among 70,000 to 95,000 clones listed, approximately 86% were seen once. Source material: peripheral blood. The genes are TRBV5-1 and TRBJ2-7; 8 bases agree with TRBD2. The clonotype originates from a man in his 70s with acute or convalescent COVID-19. CDR3 sequence: CASSLLAGYEQYF. DNA for the CDR3: TGCGCCAGCAGCTTGTTAGCGGGATACGAGCAGTACTTC. The full variable domain, completed using reference TRBV5-1 and TRBJ2-7, is KAGVTQTPRYLIKTRGQQVTLSCSPISGHRSVSWYQQTPGQGLQFLFEYFSETQRNKGNFPGRFSGRQFSNSRSEMNVSTLELGDSALYLCASSLLAGYEQYFGPGTRLTVT.